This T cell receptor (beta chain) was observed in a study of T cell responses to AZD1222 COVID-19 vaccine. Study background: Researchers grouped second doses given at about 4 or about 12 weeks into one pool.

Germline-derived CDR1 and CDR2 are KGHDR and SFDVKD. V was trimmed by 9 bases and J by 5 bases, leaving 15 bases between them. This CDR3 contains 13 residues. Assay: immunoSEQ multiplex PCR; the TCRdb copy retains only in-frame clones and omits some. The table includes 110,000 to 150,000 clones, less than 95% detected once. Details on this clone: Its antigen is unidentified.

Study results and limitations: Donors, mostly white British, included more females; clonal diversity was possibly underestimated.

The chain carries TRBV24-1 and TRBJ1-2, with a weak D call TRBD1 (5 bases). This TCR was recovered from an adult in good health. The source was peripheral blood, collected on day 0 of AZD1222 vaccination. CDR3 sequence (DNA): TGTGCCACCCAGGACACACGCCTGTATGGCTACACCTTC. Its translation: CATQDTRLYGYTF.